A single sample is the source of the 29 T cell receptor beta chains below, sequenced in a study of blood T cell repertoires in COVID-19. The data were produced by immunoSEQ multiplex PCR, yet TCRdb's version contains in-frame clones alone and is incomplete. The sample carries approximately 270,000 clones, roughly 86% recorded once. The sequenced material came from peripheral blood. The receptor source for this set is a man aged 40-49 years with active or convalescent COVID-19.

The J gene is TRBJ2-5, the V gene TRBV7-9, with 9 bases that match TRBD2. Losses at the gene ends were 5 bases for V and 5 bases for J; bases not matched to a gene: 6. Germline V lookup: CDR1 SEHNR, CDR2 FQNEAQ (reference sequence). The CDR3 has 14 residues. The CDR3 loop reads CASSPGLAMETQYF. In DNA, the CDR3 is TGTGCCAGCAGCCCCGGACTAGCGATGGAGACCCAGTACTTC.

A word on this clone: The sample contains more than one DNA sequence encoding this CDR3. The chain has TRBV30 and TRBJ2-5; D possibly corresponds to TRBD1 (5 bases). This CDR3 has 13 amino acids. In germline, CDR1 is GTSNPN, CDR2 SVGIG (reference sequence). V lost 0 bases to trimming and J lost 3 bases, with 8 bases between them. The CDR3, as DNA: TGTGCCTGGAGTGTAGGGGAAAAAGAGACCCAGTACTTC. This gives the protein CAWSVGEKETQYF.

The count of this clone is one. This chain links TRBV2 with TRBJ2-1; D gene uncertain. The germline gives CDR1 SNHLY, CDR2 FYNNEI. The CDR3 loop spans 11 amino acids. The V end lost 4 bases, the J end lost 7 bases, and 5 bases lay between the germline ends. This CDR3 is CASSGGNEQFF. CDR3 bases: TGTGCCAGCAGTGGAGGAAATGAGCAGTTCTTC.

V usage is TRBV28 and J usage is TRBJ2-2; 7 positions agree with TRBD1. Unmatched junction bases numbered 5, after V lost 6 bases and J lost 4 bases. CDR1 and CDR2 (germline): MDHEN, SYDVKM. This CDR3 is 14 amino acids long. The CDR3 sequence: CASRTTGLTGELFF. DNA for the CDR3: TGTGCCAGCAGGACGACAGGGCTCACCGGGGAGCTGTTTTTT.

The rearrangement uses TRBV9 and TRBJ2-2; D is unclear. Per the germline V gene, CDR1 is SGDLS and CDR2 is YYNGEE. Trimming cost V 0 bases and J 1 base, with 4 bases left between them. CDR3 length: 14 amino acids. The CDR3: CASSVARNTGELFF. The CDR3 DNA follows: TGTGCCAGCAGCGTAGCGAGGAACACCGGGGAGCTGTTTTTT.

This chain links TRBV5-1 with TRBJ1-3; 7 bases line up with TRBD1. CDR3 length: 21 residues. J gave up 0 bases and V 1 base, and 19 bases lay outside the gene matches. The germline CDR1 and CDR2 sequences are SGHRS and YFSETQ. CDR3 sequence: CASSLTAVGERTGFSGNTIYF. As DNA, the CDR3 is TGCGCCAGCAGCTTGACCGCGGTGGGGGAACGGACAGGCTTCTCTGGAAACACCATATATTTT.

This clone occurred once. A junction boundary mismatches the germline segment, possibly from a read error. The chain couples TRBV5-4 to TRBJ2-3; either TRBD1 or TRBD2 may fit D (5 bases each). The CDR3 is 13 residues long. Germline V lookup: CDR1 SGHNT, CDR2 YYREEE (reference sequence). The CDR3 nucleotides are TGTGCCAGCAGCCTGGGGGAAGAGATAGCGAAGCATTTT. This encodes CASSLGEEIAKHF.

V is TRBV5-4 and J is TRBJ2-2, with D possibly being TRBD1 (6 bases). Germline CDR1 reads SGHNT; CDR2 reads YYREEE (reference sequence). This CDR3 has 14 amino acids. Trimming left V 0 bases short and J 3 bases short, with 6 bases between. The CDR3 nucleotides read TGTGCCAGCAGCTTGGAGGGGGACACCGGGGAGCTGTTTTTT. It encodes CASSLEGDTGELFF.

This chain uses TRBV6-5 with TRBJ2-2; TRBD1 aligns across 8 bases. Germline-derived CDR1 and CDR2 are MNHEY and SVGAGI. This CDR3 has 13 residues. V shed 8 bases and J 6 bases; nucleotides not matched to a gene: 5. The chain's CDR3 is CASRTGLAGELFF. Written as DNA, the CDR3 is TGTGCCAGCCGGACAGGGTTGGCCGGGGAGCTGTTTTTT.

This clone is a singleton in its sample. V is TRBV7-8 and J is TRBJ2-1, with D perhaps TRBD2 (5 bases). Germline values: CDR1 SGHVS, CDR2 FQNEAQ. The CDR3 has 13 residues. V lost 1 base, J lost 4 bases, and 5 bases lay in between. The CDR3, as DNA: TGTGCCAGCAGCTTAGGGACTTACAATGAGCAGTTCTTC. It translates to CASSLGTYNEQFF.

This chain joins TRBV15 and TRBJ2-1; TRBD1 aligns across 8 bases. After removal of 0 bases from V and 5 bases from J, the junction contained 3 bases not matched to a gene. Germline values: CDR1 LNHNV, CDR2 YYDKDF (reference sequence). The CDR3 spans 15 residues. DNA of the CDR3: TGTGCCACCAGCAGAGATCGACAGGGGCACAATGAGCAGTTCTTC. It yields the protein CATSRDRQGHNEQFF.

The chain combines TRBV11-2 with TRBJ2-2; no definite D call. The germline V gene encodes CDR1 SGHAT and CDR2 FQNNGV. The CDR3 is 11 amino acids. V was pared by 5 bases and J by 6 bases, with 4 bases between. CDR3 sequence reads: CASSLSGELFF. Written as DNA, the CDR3 is TGTGCCAGCAGCCTCTCCGGGGAGCTGTTTTTT.

The V and J genes are TRBV7-9 and TRBJ1-1; D might be TRBD1 (6 bases). Germline V lookup: CDR1 SEHNR, CDR2 FQNEAQ (reference sequence). The CDR3 is made up of 18 amino acids. V lost 4 bases and J lost 0, with 21 bases in between. As DNA, the CDR3 is TGTGCCAGCAGCTCCCGTTGGGACACTCTCTACATGAACACTGAAGCTTTCTTT. Translation: CASSSRWDTLYMNTEAFF.

This clone was counted a few times. The chain carries TRBV6-4 and TRBJ2-2, with 7 nucleotides matching TRBD1. This CDR3 is built from 15 residues. Losses at the gene ends were 3 bases for V and 6 bases for J; bases not matched to a gene: 7. Germline V gene data show CDR1 as MRHNA and CDR2 as SNTAGT. Here the CDR3 reads CASSEGATGAGELFF. Written as DNA, the CDR3 is TGTGCCAGCAGTGAGGGGGCAACAGGGGCCGGGGAGCTGTTTTTT.

This rearrangement joins TRBV7-3 to TRBJ2-1, with unresolved D. The CDR3 spans 13 residues. Germline CDR1 reads SGHTA; CDR2 reads FQGTGA. The germline V and J ends were trimmed by 3 bases and 5 bases, with 8 bases remaining between them. This CDR3 is CASSLARNNEQFF. The CDR3 coding sequence is TGTGCCAGCAGCTTGGCGAGGAACAATGAGCAGTTCTTC.

The chain uses TRBV29-1 and TRBJ2-7; 7 bases map to TRBD2. The CDR3 has 14 residues. J was trimmed by 1 base and V by 4 bases; bases with no gene match: 7. Germline CDR1 is SQVTM and CDR2 is ANQGSEA. CDR3 amino acids: CSVGASGLSYEQYF. The DNA of the CDR3 is TGCAGCGTTGGGGCTAGCGGCCTATCCTACGAGCAGTACTTC.

Comments on this clone: One end of the junction fails to match germline, which may point to a read error. The V call is TRBV4-2, the J call TRBJ1-5; D is ambiguous. CDR1 is LGHNA, CDR2 YNFKEQ, per germline. This CDR3 has 13 amino acids. The CDR3 DNA reads as TGTGCAAGCAGCCAACCACTGGGAGGGCCCCAGCATTTT. Translated, it gives CASSQPLGGPQHF.

V and J are TRBV19 and TRBJ2-1; TRBD2 matches at 14 bases. Unmatched junction bases numbered 12, after V lost 4 bases and J lost 7 bases. CDR3 length equals 18 residues. Germline assignment: CDR1 LNHDA and CDR2 SQIVND (reference sequence). The CDR3 nucleotides are TGTGCCAGTAGTAGGAGGACTAGCGGGAGGAGGGCTTCGAATGAGCAGTTCTTC. Its protein is CASSRRTSGRRASNEQFF.

This rearrangement joins TRBV29-1 to TRBJ2-5; TRBD1 aligns across 8 bases. The CDR3 totals 14 residues. Trimming took 7 bases from V and 1 from J; bases not matched to a gene: 8. Germline CDR1 reads SQVTM; CDR2 reads ANQGSEA. The CDR3 sequence is CSGWTGSFQETQYF. The CDR3 DNA reads TGCAGCGGGTGGACAGGGTCCTTCCAAGAGACCCAGTACTTC. The entire variable domain, with the rest obtained from reference TRBV29-1 and TRBJ2-5, is as follows: SAVISQKPSRDICQRGTSLTIQCQVDSQVTMMFWYRQQPGQSLTLIATANQGSEATYESGFVIDKFPISRPNLTFSTLTVSNMSPEDSSIYLCSGWTGSFQETQYFGPGTRLLVL.

This chain's CDR3 is CASSDSGQGLDTQYF. The CDR3, as DNA: TGTGCCAGCAGTGACTCCGGGCAGGGGTTAGATACGCAGTATTTT. V and J are TRBV6-4 and TRBJ2-3; perhaps TRBD1 as D (6 bases). CDR3 length: 15 amino acids. CDR1 and CDR2 (germline): MRHNA, SNTAGT. V was pared by 0 bases and J by 5 bases, with 12 bases between.

The chain combines TRBV18 with TRBJ1-5; TRBD1 aligns across 7 bases. This CDR3 contains 16 residues. The V and J ends lost 3 bases and 7 bases, in that order; junction bases with no gene match: 12. The germline V gene has CDR1 KGHSH and CDR2 LQKENI. The CDR3 sequence: CASSPPQQGRGQPQHF. The DNA of the CDR3 is TGTGCCAGCTCACCGCCTCAACAGGGGCGCGGCCAGCCCCAGCATTTT. Together with reference TRBV18 and TRBJ1-5, the CDR3 gives the full variable domain: NAGVMQNPRHLVRRRGQEARLRCSPMKGHSHVYWYRQLPEEGLKFMVYLQKENIIDESGMPKERFSAEFPKEGPSILRIQQVVRGDSAAYFCASSPPQQGRGQPQHFGDGTRLSIL.

V is TRBV6-5 and J is TRBJ2-7, with D perhaps TRBD1 (6 bases). This CDR3 region has 13 residues. Germline V lookup: CDR1 MNHEY, CDR2 SVGAGI. Trimming left V 5 bases short and J 0 bases short, with 8 bases between. CDR3 protein: CASSTGNSYEQYF. As DNA, the CDR3 is TGTGCCAGCAGTACAGGGAACTCCTACGAGCAGTACTTC.

This clone was detected once. V is TRBV5-1 and J is TRBJ1-2, with TRBD1 matching over 8 bases. Looked up from germline, CDR1 is SGHRS and CDR2 is YFSETQ. After removal of 4 bases from V and 7 bases from J, the junction contained 3 bases not matched to a gene. The CDR3 sequence is 12 residues long. The CDR3 region is CASSRGTGGYTF. CDR3 bases: TGCGCCAGCAGCCGGGGGACAGGTGGCTACACCTTC.

The chain combines TRBV13 with TRBJ2-5, with TRBD2 matching over 8 bases. The junction had 7 bases not matched to a gene; V was cut back by 6 bases and J by 4 bases. In germline, CDR1 is PRHDT, CDR2 FYEKMQ (reference sequence). The CDR3 consists of 14 residues. The CDR3 sequence: CASRVGGAGETQYF. DNA for the CDR3: TGTGCCAGCAGGGTCGGGGGGGCCGGAGAGACCCAGTACTTC.

The CDR3 here is CASSYGTGTTEAFF. CDR3 bases: TGTGCCAGCAGCTATGGGACAGGGACCACTGAAGCTTTCTTT. This sequence joins TRBV11-1 and TRBJ1-1; 9 bases map to TRBD1. V dropped 4 bases and J dropped 4; count of bases not matched to a gene: 4. CDR1 SGHAT and CDR2 FQDESV come from the germline V gene (reference sequence). This CDR3 has 14 amino acids.

The V and J genes are TRBV29-1 and TRBJ1-1, with D unresolved. Per germline, CDR1 SQVTM and CDR2 ANQGSEA. V was clipped by 4 bases and J by 5 bases, with 14 bases between them. The CDR3 contains 13 residues. CDR3 region: CSVGLVGETEAFF. The DNA for the CDR3 is TGCAGCGTTGGACTCGTCGGTGAGACTGAAGCTTTCTTT.

The V call is TRBV3-1 (or the pseudogene TRBV3-2), the J call TRBJ2-2, with 10 bases fitting TRBD1. CDR1 is LGHDT and CDR2 is YNNKEL in the germline V gene (reference sequence). This CDR3 has 17 residues. With 5 bases clipped from V and 4 bases from J, the junction kept 10 bases outside the gene matches. CDR3 region: CASSRLRDRGFTGELFF. The CDR3 DNA reads TGTGCCAGCAGCAGGCTCCGGGACAGGGGATTCACCGGGGAGCTGTTTTTT.

The rearrangement joins TRBV28 to TRBJ2-7; D might be TRBD2 (6 bases). V lost 6 bases to trimming and J lost 3 bases, with 9 bases between them. The CDR3 has 12 amino acids. Germline V gene sequence: CDR1 MDHEN, CDR2 SYDVKM. Here the CDR3 DNA reads TGTGCCAGCAGAACGGGACTCTACGAGCAGTACTTC. Translated, it gives CASRTGLYEQYF.

The chain uses TRBV7-2 and TRBJ2-4, with TRBD2 matching 7 bases. Germline values: CDR1 SGHTA, CDR2 FQGNSA. CDR3 length: 15 amino acids. V trimming: 6 bases; J trimming: 8 bases; junction bases outside the gene matches: 13. CDR3 protein: CASSPSGGGQYIQYF. In nucleotides, the CDR3 is TGTGCCAGCAGTCCGAGTGGCGGGGGTCAGTACATTCAGTACTTC. The full variable domain, its missing parts supplied by reference TRBV7-2 and TRBJ2-4, is GAGVSQSPSNKVTEKGKDVELRCDPISGHTALYWYRQSLGQGLEFLIYFQGNSAPDKSGLPSDRFSAERTGGSVSTLTIQRTQQEDSAVYLCASSPSGGGQYIQYFGAGTRLSVL.